This T cell receptor (beta chain) was sequenced during a study of radiotherapy plus CTLA-4 blockade in lung cancer. Repertoires were generated with immunoSEQ multiplex PCR, while TCRdb's copy carries only in-frame clones and drops some. In the table there are tens of thousands of clones, 78% of which are singletons. The CDR3 loop spans 16 amino acids. Losses at the gene ends were 2 bases for V and 6 bases for J; bases not matched to a gene: 7. Germline CDR1 KGHSH, CDR2 LQKENI. The receptor's source is a human donor with non-small cell lung cancer who had a partial response to radiotherapy plus ipilimumab. Some clones in this sample may be carry-over from other donors' samples. Source: peripheral blood, taken from a patient treated with radiotherapy plus ipilimumab. The chain joins TRBV18 to TRBJ2-2; 9 nucleotides match TRBD2. CDR3 residues: CASSPILAGLAGELFF. The CDR3, as DNA: TGTGCCAGCTCACCAATTCTAGCGGGACTGGCCGGGGAGCTGTTTTTT.